The subject of this entry is one T cell receptor (beta chain). TCRdb's table, derived via immunoSEQ multiplex PCR, lists solely in-frame clones and lacks some. This table holds around 91,000 clones, about nine tenths found once. The V and J ends lost 6 bases and 3 bases, in that order; junction bases with no gene match: 5. This CDR3 has 15 amino acids. The germline V gene encodes CDR1 SNHLY and CDR2 FYNNEI. This record belongs to a study of T cells in localized non-small cell lung cancer. The J gene is TRBJ2-2, the V gene TRBV2; 9 nucleotides match TRBD1. The receptor was isolated from a man aged 40 to 75 with stage I squamous cell lung carcinoma. The sequencing used peripheral blood, collected before any cancer treatment. The CDR3 loop reads CASSKGQGDTGELFF. The CDR3 nucleotides read TGTGCCAGCAGCAAGGGACAGGGCGACACCGGGGAGCTGTTTTTT. Full variable domain (remainder filled in from reference TRBV2 and TRBJ2-2): EPEVTQTPSHQVTQMGQEVILRCVPISNHLYFYWYRQILGQKVEFLVSFYNNEISEKSEIFDDQFSVERPDGSNFTLKIRSTKLEDSAMYFCASSKGQGDTGELFFGEGSRLTVL.